These 25 T cell receptor beta chains were all obtained from the same sample, sequenced in a study of blood T cell repertoires in COVID-19. Measured with immunoSEQ multiplex PCR; TCRdb has only the in-frame clones, and not every one. The table has some 21,000 clones, approximately 81% seen once. Sequenced input: peripheral blood. All receptors come from a man in his forties with acute or convalescent COVID-19.

This chain uses TRBV9 with TRBJ2-7, with D uncertain. Trimming stripped 0 bases from V and 5 bases from J, with 9 bases between. The germline V gene has CDR1 SGDLS and CDR2 YYNGEE. The CDR3 loop spans 13 amino acids. CDR3 protein: CASSVAGSNEQYF. In nucleotides, the CDR3 is TGTGCCAGCAGCGTAGCGGGTTCCAACGAGCAGTACTTC.

This clone appeared a few times. V usage is TRBV10-3 and J usage is TRBJ2-2, with 10 bases identical to TRBD2. The CDR3 sequence is 17 residues long. With V trimmed by 3 bases and J by 0 bases, 4 bases remained unmatched. From germline, CDR1 is ENHRY and CDR2 SYGVKD. The CDR3 protein is CAISETTSGPNTGELFF. CDR3 nucleotides: TGTGCCATCAGTGAAACGACTAGCGGGCCGAACACCGGGGAGCTGTTTTTT.

A few counts support this clone. The V call is TRBV4-3, the J call TRBJ2-1, with 7 bases lining up with TRBD2. The CDR3 loop spans 17 amino acids. The J segment lost 7 bases and the V segment lost 4 bases, leaving 16 bases of the junction unmatched. CDR1 is LGHNA and CDR2 is YSLEER in the germline V gene. Written as DNA, the CDR3 is TGCGCCAGCAGCCCTGATGGGGGGGTTCACACACGGAATGAGCAGTTCTTC. Translating it yields CASSPDGGVHTRNEQFF.

The chain is built from TRBV7-2 and TRBJ2-5; 9 bases agree with TRBD2. CDR3 length: 14 residues. Per germline, CDR1 SGHTA and CDR2 FQGNSA. V dropped 8 bases and J dropped 4; count of bases not matched to a gene: 8. The CDR3 protein is CASRPQGLAETQYF. In nucleotides, the CDR3 is TGTGCCAGCCGGCCCCAGGGACTAGCAGAGACCCAGTACTTC.

The chain joins TRBV18 to TRBJ2-1; tentatively, D is TRBD1 (6 bases). This CDR3 is 15 amino acids long. Looked up from germline, CDR1 is KGHSH and CDR2 is LQKENI. Trimming removed 3 bases from V and 1 base from J, with 10 bases in between. CDR3 in amino acids: CASSPAQGSYNEQFF. The CDR3 DNA follows: TGTGCCAGCTCACCCGCCCAGGGGTCCTACAATGAGCAGTTCTTC.

CDR3 sequence (DNA): TGTGCCATCAGTGAGTCGAGAGGTGGGAATTCACCCCTCCACTTT. Protein: CAISESRGGNSPLHF. The rearrangement joins TRBV10-3 to TRBJ1-6; D is unresolved. V dropped 0 bases and J dropped 7 bases, with 10 bases sitting between them. The germline gives CDR1 ENHRY, CDR2 SYGVKD. This CDR3 has 15 amino acids.

This chain connects TRBV3-1 (or the pseudogene TRBV3-2) to TRBJ1-2; 9 bases match TRBD1. Trimming cost V 0 bases and J 7 bases; bases outside gene matches: 3. The CDR3 has 14 amino acids. Germline values: CDR1 LGHDT, CDR2 YNNKEL (reference sequence). CDR3 nucleotide sequence: TGTGCCAGCAGCCAAGACAGGACAGGGGTTGGCTACACCTTC. Protein product: CASSQDRTGVGYTF.

The genes are TRBV2 and TRBJ2-1; D may be TRBD1 (6 bases). The V and J ends lost 6 bases and 2 bases respectively, with 8 bases between them. Germline values: CDR1 SNHLY, CDR2 FYNNEI. The CDR3 is 13 amino acids. CDR3 residues: CASRRQAYNEQFF. For the CDR3, the DNA is TGTGCCAGCAGAAGACAGGCCTACAATGAGCAGTTCTTC.

The CDR3 is CSVDATGENTEAFF. For the CDR3, the DNA is TGCAGCGTGGACGCAACAGGGGAGAACACTGAAGCTTTCTTT. V and J are TRBV29-1 and TRBJ1-1, with 7 bases matching TRBD1. V shed 6 bases, J shed 1 base, and the junction held 8 bases outside the gene matches. CDR1 SQVTM and CDR2 ANQGSEA come from the germline V gene. The CDR3 is 14 residues long.

The V and J genes are TRBV6-1 and TRBJ2-2, with D possibly TRBD1 on 6 matching bases. CDR3 length: 13 amino acids. CDR1 is MNHNS and CDR2 is SASEGT in the germline V gene. The V end lost 2 bases, the J end lost 5 bases, and 6 bases lay between the germline ends. CDR3 DNA sequence: TGTGCCAGCAGTGAAACAGGGACCGGGGAGCTGTTTTTT. This translates into CASSETGTGELFF.

This chain links TRBV3-1 (or the pseudogene TRBV3-2) with TRBJ2-1; D is unresolved. CDR1 is LGHDT, CDR2 YNNKEL, per germline (reference sequence). Deletions cut 0 bases from V and 5 bases from J, with 8 bases between. The CDR3 has 14 residues. The CDR3 region is CASSQELAHNEQFF. CDR3 DNA sequence: TGTGCCAGCAGCCAAGAGCTGGCCCACAATGAGCAGTTCTTC.

The V call is TRBV7-2, the J call TRBJ1-2, with a possible D match to TRBD1 (6 bases). The V and J ends lost 3 bases and 4 bases respectively, with 9 bases between them. Germline V gene data show CDR1 as SGHTA and CDR2 as FQGNSA. The CDR3 is 13 residues long. CDR3 DNA: TGTGCCAGCAGCTTTACAGGGACCTATGGCTACACCTTC. It is translated as CASSFTGTYGYTF.

The rearrangement joins TRBV6-1 to TRBJ2-7; the match to TRBD1 covers 8 bases. V lost 3 bases, J lost 3 bases, and 4 bases stayed unmatched. Per the germline V gene, CDR1 is MNHNS and CDR2 is SASEGT. CDR3 size: 14 residues. For the CDR3, the DNA is TGTGCCAGCAGTGAGGCCGACAGGGGCTACGAGCAGTACTTC. Residues: CASSEADRGYEQYF.

This chain joins TRBV30 and TRBJ1-1; the match to TRBD1 covers 7 bases. CDR3 length equals 13 residues. Looked up from germline, CDR1 is GTSNPN and CDR2 is SVGIG (reference sequence). V gave up 7 bases and J gave up 1 base; unmatched junction bases: 6. The CDR3 region is CAFNRGSNTEAFF. The CDR3 DNA is TGTGCCTTTAACAGGGGATCGAACACTGAAGCTTTCTTT.

The chain employs TRBV12-3 or TRBV12-4 and TRBJ1-3, with no clear D. Trimming shortened V by 2 bases and J by 6 bases, and 5 bases separated the two germline ends. The CDR3 loop spans 12 amino acids. The CDR3 region has the DNA TGTGCCAGCAGTTTAAGCGAAAACACCATATATTTT. Protein: CASSLSENTIYF.

The rearrangement joins TRBV23-1 to TRBJ2-2; D possibly corresponds to TRBD2 (6 bases). TRBV23-1 is an ORF for which the function is uncertain. This CDR3 has 15 residues. The ends were cut back, 6 bases at V and 7 bases at J, with 18 bases in the middle. In DNA form, the CDR3 reads TGCGCCAGCAGCCCGCCCCCAGGGAGGCACGGGGAGCTGTTTTTT. Protein sequence: CASSPPPGRHGELFF.

The chain combines TRBV2 with TRBJ1-3, with TRBD1 identical over 10 bases. Germline values: CDR1 SNHLY, CDR2 FYNNEI. The trim removed 6 bases at V and 7 bases at J, leaving 3 bases unmatched. This CDR3 has 13 amino acids. CDR3 nucleotides: TGTGCCAGCAGCGCGGACAGGGGGAACACCATATATTTT. Protein: CASSADRGNTIYF.

The chain has TRBV30 and TRBJ1-1; D may be TRBD1 (5 bases). CDR1 and CDR2 from the germline V gene are GTSNPN and SVGIG (reference sequence). The V end was cut by 3 bases, the J end by 1 base, with 12 bases between. The CDR3 sequence is 14 residues long. The CDR3 loop reads CAWRRIDRNTEAFF. The CDR3 DNA reads TGTGCCTGGAGACGGATTGACAGGAACACTGAAGCTTTCTTT.

This chain connects TRBV11-3 to TRBJ2-7; possible D gene TRBD2, 7 bases. Germline CDR1 and CDR2: SGHNT and YENEEA. The CDR3 is 13 residues long. The germline V and J ends were trimmed by 1 base and 5 bases, with 9 bases remaining between them. CDR3 in amino acids: CASSLGGGHEQYF. CDR3 sequence (DNA): TGTGCCAGCAGCTTAGGGGGGGGCCACGAGCAGTACTTC. The full variable domain, completed using reference TRBV11-3 and TRBJ2-7, is EAGVVQSPRYKIIEKKQPVAFWCNPISGHNTLYWYLQNLGQGPELLIRYENEEAVDDSQLPKDRFSAERLKGVDSTLKIQPAELGDSAVYLCASSLGGGHEQYFGPGTRLTVT.

The chain has TRBV19 and TRBJ2-2, with D perhaps matching TRBD1 (5 bases). CDR1 LNHDA and CDR2 SQIVND come from the germline V gene (reference sequence). The CDR3 spans 14 residues. The V gene lost 5 bases and the J gene lost 1 base, with 8 bases spanning the gap. The chain's CDR3 is CASSEQVNTGELFF. The CDR3 coding sequence is TGTGCCAGTAGTGAACAGGTGAACACCGGGGAGCTGTTTTTT.

The chain is built from TRBV20-1 and TRBJ2-7; 9 bases match TRBD2. The trim removed 3 bases at V and 4 bases at J, leaving 7 bases unmatched. Germline values: CDR1 DFQATT, CDR2 SNEGSKA (reference sequence). This CDR3 spans 14 amino acids. The CDR3, as DNA: TGCAGTGCTAGTGGGGTCCTAGCGGGGTACGAGCAGTACTTC. Its translation: CSASGVLAGYEQYF.

This chain's CDR3 is CASSSAGRETTYEQYF. In nucleotides, the CDR3 is TGTGCCAGTAGTTCTGCGGGACGGGAAACCACCTACGAGCAGTACTTC. J is TRBJ2-7 and V is TRBV19; tentative D call: TRBD2 (6 bases). This CDR3 comprises 16 residues. In germline, CDR1 is LNHDA, CDR2 SQIVND (reference sequence). Trimming left V 5 bases short and J 2 bases short, with 19 bases between.

The chain couples TRBV19 to TRBJ1-5; TRBD1 aligns across 7 bases. CDR1 and CDR2 (germline): LNHDA, SQIVND (reference sequence). There are 18 residues in the CDR3. With V trimmed by 5 bases and J by 0 bases, 13 bases remained unmatched. Here the CDR3 reads CASSAPEWDSNSNQPQHF. In nucleotides, the CDR3 is TGTGCCAGTAGTGCACCGGAGTGGGACAGCAATAGCAATCAGCCCCAGCATTTT.

The rearrangement uses TRBV4-3 and TRBJ2-1; TRBD2 aligns across 10 bases. This CDR3 is 15 amino acids long. The V gene's germline CDR1 is LGHNA and CDR2 YSLEER. V lost 1 base to trimming and J lost 9 bases; unmatched junction nucleotides: 6. CDR3 in DNA: TGCGCCAGCAGCCAAGGGAGCGGGGGGGCCGCTGAGCAGTTCTTC. This sequence encodes CASSQGSGGAAEQFF.

The chain joins TRBV5-1 to TRBJ1-2; 7 positions match TRBD1. Germline CDR1 and CDR2: SGHRS and YFSETQ. V lost 5 bases to trimming and J lost 5 bases; unmatched junction nucleotides: 15. The CDR3 runs to 16 residues. The CDR3 spells CASRNDPGQTGYGYTF. In DNA, the CDR3 is TGCGCCAGCAGAAACGATCCGGGACAGACGGGATATGGCTACACCTTC.